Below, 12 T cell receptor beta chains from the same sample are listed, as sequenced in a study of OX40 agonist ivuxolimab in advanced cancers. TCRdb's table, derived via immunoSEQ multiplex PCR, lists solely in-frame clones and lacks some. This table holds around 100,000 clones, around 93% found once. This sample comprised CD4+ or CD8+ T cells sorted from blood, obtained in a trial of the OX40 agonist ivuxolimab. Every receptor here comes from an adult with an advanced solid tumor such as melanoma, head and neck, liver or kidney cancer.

CDR3: CASSQTGTAGNQPQHF. The DNA of the CDR3 is TGCGCCAGCAGCCAAACCGGGACGGCAGGCAATCAGCCCCAGCATTTT. This sequence joins TRBV4-1 and TRBJ1-5; tentatively, D is TRBD1 (5 bases). The CDR3 runs to 16 residues. CDR1 is MGHRA, CDR2 YSYEKL, per germline. Trimming pared 2 bases from V and 2 bases from J, leaving 13 bases between.

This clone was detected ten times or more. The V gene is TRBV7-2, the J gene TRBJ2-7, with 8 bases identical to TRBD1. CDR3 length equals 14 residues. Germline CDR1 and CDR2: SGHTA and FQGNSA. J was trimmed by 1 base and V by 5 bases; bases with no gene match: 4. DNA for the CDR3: TGTGCCAGCAGCCGACAGGGGCCTTCCTACGAGCAGTACTTC. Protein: CASSRQGPSYEQYF.

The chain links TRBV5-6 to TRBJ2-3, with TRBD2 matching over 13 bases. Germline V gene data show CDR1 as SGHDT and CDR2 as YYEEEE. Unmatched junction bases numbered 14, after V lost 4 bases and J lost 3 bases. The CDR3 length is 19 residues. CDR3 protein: CASSIRTSGSPKGTDTQYF. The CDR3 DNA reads TGTGCCAGCAGCATTAGGACTAGCGGGAGTCCCAAGGGTACAGATACGCAGTATTTT. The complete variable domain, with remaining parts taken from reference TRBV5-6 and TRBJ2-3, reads DAGVTQSPTHLIKTRGQQVTLRCSPKSGHDTVSWYQQALGQGPQFIFQYYEEEERQRGNFPDRFSGHQFPNYSSELNVNALLLGDSALYLCASSIRTSGSPKGTDTQYFGPGTRLTVL.

The CDR3 bases are TGTGCCAGCAGCCAAGAAGGAGATACGCAGTATTTT. This encodes CASSQEGDTQYF. This chain links TRBV4-2 with TRBJ2-3, with D unclear. Germline assignment: CDR1 LGHNA and CDR2 YNFKEQ. The CDR3 loop spans 12 amino acids. The V end lost 0 bases, the J end lost 5 bases, and 3 bases lay between the germline ends.

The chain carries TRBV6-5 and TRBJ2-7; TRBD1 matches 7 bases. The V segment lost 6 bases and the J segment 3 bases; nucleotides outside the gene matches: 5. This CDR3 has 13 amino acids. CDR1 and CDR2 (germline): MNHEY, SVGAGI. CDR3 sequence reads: CASSQRQGYEQYF. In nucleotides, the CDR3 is TGTGCCAGCAGCCAAAGACAGGGCTACGAGCAGTACTTC.

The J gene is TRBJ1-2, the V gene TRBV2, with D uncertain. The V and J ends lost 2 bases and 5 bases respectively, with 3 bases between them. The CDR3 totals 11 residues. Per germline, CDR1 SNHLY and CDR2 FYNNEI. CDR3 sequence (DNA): TGTGCCAGCAGTGAATGGTATGGCTACACCTTC. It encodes CASSEWYGYTF.

CDR3 in DNA: TGCGCCAGCAGCGTCCCGGGAGCCAAAAACATTCAGTACTTC. This codes for CASSVPGAKNIQYF. This rearrangement joins TRBV4-1 to TRBJ2-4; D uncertain. V lost 5 bases and J lost 0, with 8 bases in between. From germline, CDR1 is MGHRA and CDR2 YSYEKL. This CDR3 is 14 amino acids long.

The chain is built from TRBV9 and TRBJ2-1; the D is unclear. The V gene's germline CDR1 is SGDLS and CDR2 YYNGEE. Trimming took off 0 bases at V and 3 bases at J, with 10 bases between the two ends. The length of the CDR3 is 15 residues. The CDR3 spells CASSVVPAIYNEQFF. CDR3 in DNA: TGTGCCAGCAGCGTAGTTCCAGCGATCTACAATGAGCAGTTCTTC.

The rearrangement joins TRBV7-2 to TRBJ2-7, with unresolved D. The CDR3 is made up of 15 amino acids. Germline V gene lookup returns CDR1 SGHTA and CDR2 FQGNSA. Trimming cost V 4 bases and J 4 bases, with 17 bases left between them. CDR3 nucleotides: TGTGCCAGCAGCTCTAGTCTTCTTTGGGGTTACGAGCAGTACTTC. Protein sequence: CASSSSLLWGYEQYF.

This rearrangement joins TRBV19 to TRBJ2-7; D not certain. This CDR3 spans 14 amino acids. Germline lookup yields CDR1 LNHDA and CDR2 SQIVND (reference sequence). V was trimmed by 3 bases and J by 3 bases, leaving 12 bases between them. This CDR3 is CASSIEAGIYEQYF. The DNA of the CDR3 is TGTGCCAGTAGTATCGAGGCAGGAATCTACGAGCAGTACTTC.

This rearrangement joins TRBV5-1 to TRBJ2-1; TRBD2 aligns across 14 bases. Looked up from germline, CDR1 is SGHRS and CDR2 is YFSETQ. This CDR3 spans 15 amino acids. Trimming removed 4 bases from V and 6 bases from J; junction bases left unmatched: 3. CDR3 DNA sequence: TGCGCCAGCAGCCGGGGGACTAGCGGGAGCAATGAGCAGTTCTTC. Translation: CASSRGTSGSNEQFF.

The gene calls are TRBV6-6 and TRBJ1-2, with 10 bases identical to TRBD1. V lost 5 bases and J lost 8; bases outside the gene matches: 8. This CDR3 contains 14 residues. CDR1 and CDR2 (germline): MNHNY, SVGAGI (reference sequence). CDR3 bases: TGTGCCAGCAGTCCCGACCGGGACAGGGGCGGCTACACCTTC. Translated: CASSPDRDRGGYTF.